This entry concerns a single TCR beta chain. The data stem from a study of blood T cell repertoires in COVID-19. Study as a whole: Collection of acute and convalescent COVID-19 samples took place in the United States, Italy and Spain. Sources were T cells, B-cell-depleted T cells, or PBMCs; the material itself was cDNA or gDNA.

The CDR3 is 15 amino acids. Trimming cost V 4 bases and J 9 bases; bases outside gene matches: 11. CDR1 LGHNA and CDR2 YNFKEQ come from the germline V gene. TCRdb keeps only in-frame clones here, not all; method: immunoSEQ multiplex PCR. The sample gives about 350,000 clones, around 90% of which show up once; roughly 3.9% is in the top ten. It was during active infection that Seattle patients were enrolled and then longitudinally followed. This TCR came from a woman aged 55-70 years with COVID-19, enrolled during active disease. Sequenced: peripheral blood. This chain connects TRBV4-2 to TRBJ2-1; 8 bases line up with TRBD2. CDR3 DNA: TGTGCCAGCAGCCGGGCGGGGGGAGCGGCGGGTGAGCAGTTCTTC. The encoded protein is CASSRAGGAAGEQFF.